The source of this T cell receptor (beta chain) is a study of T cell responses to AZD1222 COVID-19 vaccine. Study-level results: Nearly half of spike-specific TCRs reportedly target variant regions that are unmutated in the B.1.351 and B.1.1.7 variants. Donors skewed white British and female; clonal diversity was possibly underestimated.

Using immunoSEQ multiplex PCR, the repertoire was profiled, and TCRdb retains in-frame clones only, with some absent. Found here are about 120,000 clones, around nine tenths of them singletons; the top ten hold approximately 3.5%. Note on this clone: The antigen remains unidentified.

The input for sequencing was peripheral blood, taken on day 0 of AZD1222 vaccination. This clonotype originated in an adult in good health.

The CDR3 region has the DNA TGTGCCAGCAGCCCGGGACTAGCGGGAAACTCCTACAATGAGCAGTTCTTC. Protein: CASSPGLAGNSYNEQFF. The chain carries TRBV7-3 and TRBJ2-1; TRBD2 matches at 13 bases. The germline V gene encodes CDR1 SGHTA and CDR2 FQGTGA. The CDR3 consists of 17 residues. After removal of 5 bases from V and 0 bases from J, the junction contained 4 bases not matched to a gene.